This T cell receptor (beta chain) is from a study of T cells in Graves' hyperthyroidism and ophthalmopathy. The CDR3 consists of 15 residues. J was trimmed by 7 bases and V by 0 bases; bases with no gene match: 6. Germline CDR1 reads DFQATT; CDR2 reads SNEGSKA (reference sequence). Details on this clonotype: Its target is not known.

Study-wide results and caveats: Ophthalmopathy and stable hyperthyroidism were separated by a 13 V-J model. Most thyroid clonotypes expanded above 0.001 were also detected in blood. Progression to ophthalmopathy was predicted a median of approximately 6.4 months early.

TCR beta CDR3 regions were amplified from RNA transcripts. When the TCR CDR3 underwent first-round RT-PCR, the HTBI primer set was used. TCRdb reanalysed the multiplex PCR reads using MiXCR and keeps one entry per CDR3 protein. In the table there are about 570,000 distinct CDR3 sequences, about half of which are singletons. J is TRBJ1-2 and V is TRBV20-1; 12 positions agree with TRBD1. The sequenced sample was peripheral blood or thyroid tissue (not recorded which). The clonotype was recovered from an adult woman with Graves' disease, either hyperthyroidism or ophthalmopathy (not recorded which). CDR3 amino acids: CSARDAGQGASGYTF. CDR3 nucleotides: TGCAGTGCTAGAGACGCGGGACAGGGGGCTTCTGGCTACACCTTC.